This T cell receptor beta chain was captured in a study of T-cell memory formation after mild COVID-19. The germline V and J ends were trimmed by 2 bases and 1 base, with 7 bases remaining between them. The CDR3 covers 15 residues. CDR1 and CDR2 (germline): SGHNT, YYREEE (reference sequence). Study results and caveats: Contracting CD4+ clones sat mainly in CM and EM; CD8+ in EMRA.

Each CDR3 protein is one row after TCRdb ran MiXCR on the 5' RACE reads. The table has about 200,000 distinct CDR3 sequences, over 9% seen once. Of note for this clonotype: Its antigen is currently unknown.

J is TRBJ2-6 and V is TRBV5-4; a possible D gene is TRBD1 (5 bases). The sample consisted of PBMCs or a T cell subset sorted from them (not recorded which). This clonotype was obtained from a young man who had mild COVID-19 (a few samples of this study predate the infection). Cell type and time point are not known. CDR3 nucleotides: TGTGCCAGCAGCTTCAGGGATTCTGGGGCCAACGTCCTGACTTTC. It codes for CASSFRDSGANVLTF.